Listed below are T cell receptor beta chains from one sample, sequenced in a study of human thymus T cells. The data were produced by immunoSEQ multiplex PCR, yet TCRdb's version contains in-frame clones alone and is incomplete. The sample yields 45,000 to 50,000 clones, about 95% seen once. Source material: blood. These receptors were obtained from a girl under three years old with a congenital heart defect but otherwise immunologically healthy. CDR3s include the opening cysteine and the closing phenylalanine or tryptophan. A D gene is named only where the DNA matches it firmly. Only some rows state a clone size, as once, few, many or a class for expanded clones.

abundance,v_gene,j_gene,d_gene,CDR3nt,CDR3aa
.,TRBV30,TRBJ2-3,.,TGTGCCTGCATGAGTCTGTTTACCAAGGATACGCAGTATTTT,CACMSLFTKDTQYF
.,TRBV5-5,TRBJ1-4,.,TGTGCCAGCAGCCACCGGACGGAGGAAAAACTGTTTTTT,CASSHRTEEKLFF
.,TRBV4-1,TRBJ2-2,TRBD2,TGCGCCAGCAGCCGTGTACCGACTAGCGGGAACACCGGGGAGCTGTTTTTT,CASSRVPTSGNTGELFF
.,TRBV27,TRBJ2-5,.,TGTGCCAGCAGTTTAGCTAACCAAGAGACCCAGTACTTC,CASSLANQETQYF
.,TRBV2,TRBJ1-1,.,TGTGCCGACAAGCCCGGGGGCACAAGTGACACTGAAGCTTTCTTT,CADKPGGTSDTEAFF
.,TRBV18,TRBJ1-1,.,TGTGCCAGCTCCGTCCTGGTCAACACTGAAGCTTTCTTT,CASSVLVNTEAFF
.,TRBV2,TRBJ2-1,TRBD2,TGTGCCAGTCACGGTCCCGGGGGGAGCCCCTCGGATGAGCAGTTCTTC,CASHGPGGSPSDEQFF
.,TRBV4-2,TRBJ2-5,TRBD2,TGTGCCAGCAGCCAAGAGGCAGTAGCGGGAGGGGAGACCCAGTACTTC,CASSQEAVAGGETQYF
.,TRBV7-6,TRBJ2-3,TRBD1,TGTGCCAGCAGCCTCCGGGACAGGCGCACAGATACGCAGTATTTT,CASSLRDRRTDTQYF
.,TRBV29-1,TRBJ1-2,.,TGCAGCGTCGTTCTAGGGAGTTCCTATGGCTACACCTTC,CSVVLGSSYGYTF
once,TRBV2,TRBJ2-5,.,TGTGCCAGCAGTGATCTCCGATCAGGGACGGAGACCCAGTACTTC,CASSDLRSGTETQYF
.,TRBV27,TRBJ2-1,TRBD2,TGTGCCAGCAGTTTCCTTCGATCGGGAGGCTACAATGAGCAGTTCTTC,CASSFLRSGGYNEQFF
.,TRBV5-4,TRBJ2-7,TRBD1,TGTGCCAGCAGCTTACCGGACAGGGGCTACGAGCAGTACTTC,CASSLPDRGYEQYF
.,TRBV27,TRBJ2-1,.,TGTGCCAGCACCCCAAGGGCGGGACAGAGCTACAATGAGCAGTTCTTC,CASTPRAGQSYNEQFF
.,TRBV18,TRBJ2-7,.,TGTGCCAGCTCACCGCGGGGACAGTCGTCTCTCGAGCAGTACTTC,CASSPRGQSSLEQYF
.,TRBV5-5,TRBJ1-3,TRBD1,TGTGCCAGCAGCCCGCTATACAGGGGACCTGGAAACACCATATATTTT,CASSPLYRGPGNTIYF
.,TRBV7-4,TRBJ2-7,.,TGTGCCAGCAGCTTACCTCCGAGACTGAGGTACGAGCAGTACTTC,CASSLPPRLRYEQYF
.,TRBV15,TRBJ2-7,.,TGTGCCACCAGCAGAGATTACCAGCCATCTTCGGAGCAGTACTTC,CATSRDYQPSSEQYF
.,TRBV18,TRBJ2-1,.,TGTGCCAGCTCACTAGGCAGGGACAATGAGCAGTTCTTC,CASSLGRDNEQFF
.,TRBV2,TRBJ2-2,.,TGTGCCAGCAGTGGCAGGGATTACACCGGGGAGCTGTTTTTT,CASSGRDYTGELFF
.,TRBV27,TRBJ2-1,.,TGTGCCAGCAGTTTCATCGGTGAGCAGTTCTTC,CASSFIGEQFF
.,TRBV2,TRBJ2-7,TRBD1,TGTGCCAGCAGTGAAAGGCCGGGACAGGGGCCCCAGGGGCAGTACTTC,CASSERPGQGPQGQYF
.,TRBV2,TRBJ2-7,.,TGTGCCAGCAAGTATATCTCCTACGAGCAGTACTTC,CASKYISYEQYF
once,TRBV4-2,TRBJ2-3,TRBD2,TGTGCCAGCAGCCCATGGGGGGCTAGCGGGGTCACAGATACGCAGTATTTT,CASSPWGASGVTDTQYF
.,TRBV19,TRBJ2-2,.,TGTGCCAGTAGAGGAGTCACCGGGGAGCTGTTTTTT,CASRGVTGELFF
.,TRBV5-4,TRBJ2-1,.,TGTGCCAGCAGCTCCCTTAAGAACCCTGAGCAGTTCTTC,CASSSLKNPEQFF
.,TRBV15,TRBJ2-3,.,TGTGCCACCAGCAGAGATCCTACGGGCTCAGATACGCAGTATTTT,CATSRDPTGSDTQYF
.,TRBV11-3,TRBJ2-1,.,TGTGCCAGCAGCTCCCTATTCAGTGAGCAGTTCTTC,CASSSLFSEQFF
.,TRBV11-2,TRBJ2-3,.,TGTGCCAGCAGCTTAGGTTACGGGGTTGCGCTAGATACGCAGTATTTT,CASSLGYGVALDTQYF
.,TRBV10-3,TRBJ2-3,.,TGTGCCATCAGTGACCCCTCAGCGGATACGCAGTATTTT,CAISDPSADTQYF
.,TRBV27,TRBJ2-1,TRBD2,TGTGCCAGCAGTTTAATGCGGGAGTGGGGTGAGCAGTTCTTC,CASSLMREWGEQFF
.,TRBV27,TRBJ2-5,TRBD2,TGTGCCAGCAGTCCTAGCGGGAGGAGCCAGTACTTC,CASSPSGRSQYF
.,TRBV7-2,TRBJ2-7,.,TGTGCCAGCAGCTTTCCTAGTACGGGGGACACCCGGCCGTACGAGCAGTACTTC,CASSFPSTGDTRPYEQYF
few,TRBV5-1,TRBJ2-2,.,TGCGCCAGCAGCGCAGGAGACACCGGGGAGCTGTTTTTT,CASSAGDTGELFF
.,TRBV10-3,TRBJ1-1,TRBD1,TGTGCCATCAGAGACAGGGGTAACACTGAAGCTTTCTTT,CAIRDRGNTEAFF
.,TRBV30,TRBJ1-2,TRBD1,TGTGCCTGGAGTGGGCCGGGACAGCTGAACTATGGCTACACCTTC,CAWSGPGQLNYGYTF
few,TRBV18,TRBJ1-1,.,TGTGCCAGCTCACGGAGAGGGTGGACGAACACTGAAGCTTTCTTT,CASSRRGWTNTEAFF
few,TRBV6-5,TRBJ1-1,TRBD1,TGTGCCAGCAGGTACAGGGGTGTCACTGAAGCTTTCTTT,CASRYRGVTEAFF
.,TRBV2,TRBJ2-1,TRBD2,TGTGCCAGCCTAACTAGCGGAGGGTACAATGAGCAGTTCTTC,CASLTSGGYNEQFF
.,TRBV6-1,TRBJ2-6,.,TGTGCCAGCAGCCTTACACACTCTGGGGCCAACGTCCTGACTTTC,CASSLTHSGANVLTF
.,TRBV5-1,TRBJ2-3,.,TGCGCCAGCAGCTTGGCGGGGGACTCTCACGCAGATACGCAGTATTTT,CASSLAGDSHADTQYF
.,TRBV18,TRBJ1-1,.,TGTGCCAGCTCACCGGCGGACACTGAAGCTTTCTTT,CASSPADTEAFF
.,TRBV11-2,TRBJ2-1,TRBD2,TGTGCCAGCAGCCCAAGGCTAGCGGGAGGGTACAATGAGCAGTTCTTC,CASSPRLAGGYNEQFF
once,TRBV27,TRBJ2-7,TRBD2,TGTGCCAGCAGTCCGGGGCCGGGGGGCTACGAGCAGTACTTC,CASSPGPGGYEQYF
.,TRBV4-2,TRBJ2-7,.,TGTGCCAGCAGCCTCGGAACTGCCCCCTCCTACGAGCAGTACTTC,CASSLGTAPSYEQYF